This T cell receptor beta chain was recovered during a study of T cell repertoires in cytomegalovirus infection. Across the whole study: Public signatures in TCR beta pointed to CMV infection and matching HLA type. Study-level findings and limits: Totalled public TCR beta family frequency picked out people who carried CMV plus the relevant HLA. HLA-C-restricted CMV-specific TCR beta clonotypes prevailed in the ex vivo response.

A single record per CDR3 protein comes from TCRdb applying MiXCR to the reads. The table lists roughly 630,000 distinct CDR3 sequences, 20% to 25% of them singletons. Germline V gene data show CDR1 as MDHEN and CDR2 as SYDVKM. Trimming took 3 bases from V and 1 from J, leaving 21 bases between them. There are 18 residues in the CDR3. This clonotype was found a few times. Antigen: not known. Sequenced sample: CD8+ T cells from PBMCs. This TCR was recovered from a human donor in good health (CMV status not recorded). Some clones in this sample may be carry-over from other donors' samples. The chain is built from TRBV28 and TRBJ2-5, with D possibly being TRBD1 (5 bases). The CDR3 nucleotides are TGTGCCAGCAGTTTCCCTACCTCCAGGGCAGCGCCCCAAGAGACCCAGTACTTC. Translating gives CASSFPTSRAAPQETQYF.